One sample yielded the 7 T cell receptor beta chains listed below, sequenced in a study of blood T cell repertoires in COVID-19. Some clones are missing from TCRdb's copy, which holds only in-frame ones; the method was immunoSEQ multiplex PCR. The sample consists of over 80,000 clones, 85% to 95% of them appearing once. Sequencing used peripheral blood. The source is a man between 60 and 75 years old with acute or convalescent COVID-19.

V usage is TRBV11-3 and J usage is TRBJ2-1; a possible D gene is TRBD2 (6 bases). V lost 5 bases, J lost 6 bases, and 17 bases lay in between. The CDR3 sequence is 15 residues long. The germline V gene encodes CDR1 SGHNT and CDR2 YENEEA. This CDR3 reads CASSQRDSAGNEQFF. DNA of the CDR3: TGTGCCAGCAGCCAACGGGACTCCGCAGGCAATGAGCAGTTCTTC.

This clone was counted between two and nine times. The chain carries TRBV19 and TRBJ2-6, with 7 positions matching TRBD1. Germline V lookup: CDR1 LNHDA, CDR2 SQIVND (reference sequence). Trimming cost V 7 bases and J 0 bases; bases outside gene matches: 6. The CDR3 contains 16 residues. Here the CDR3 reads CASTLTGISGANVLTF. Written as DNA, the CDR3 is TGTGCCAGTACCCTGACAGGGATCTCTGGGGCCAACGTCCTGACTTTC.

The rearrangement links TRBV19 to TRBJ1-1; 7 bases are shared with TRBD1. The germline CDR1 and CDR2 sequences are LNHDA and SQIVND (reference sequence). The CDR3 totals 14 residues. The trim removed 5 bases at V and 0 bases at J, leaving 3 bases unmatched. The CDR3 reads CASSYGQVNTEAFF. The CDR3 region has the DNA TGTGCCAGTAGTTATGGACAGGTGAACACTGAAGCTTTCTTT.

The chain recombines TRBV5-1 with TRBJ1-3, with D possibly being TRBD1 (6 bases). Germline assignment: CDR1 SGHRS and CDR2 YFSETQ. The CDR3 is made up of 14 amino acids. V lost 0 bases and J 4 bases, leaving 8 bases between the germline ends. The CDR3 region is CASSLGQDGNTIYF. Written as DNA, the CDR3 is TGCGCCAGCAGCTTGGGACAGGACGGAAACACCATATATTTT.

This clone occurred a few times. This chain connects TRBV11-2 to TRBJ2-7; D is possibly TRBD2 (6 bases). Trimming pared 3 bases from V and 6 bases from J, leaving 18 bases between. The CDR3 has 15 residues. Germline V gene data show CDR1 as SGHAT and CDR2 as FQNNGV. The CDR3 reads CASSFDGGAVLEQYF. As DNA, the CDR3 is TGTGCCAGCAGCTTCGATGGAGGGGCCGTTCTCGAGCAGTACTTC.

This clone was counted between two and nine times. The genes are TRBV28 and TRBJ1-6; possible D gene TRBD1, 5 bases. The germline gives CDR1 MDHEN, CDR2 SYDVKM. CDR3 length: 16 residues. Between the trimmed V and J ends, which lost 2 bases and 9 bases, there was a span of 17 bases. CDR3 amino acids: CASSLIRTGDGSPLHF. The DNA for the CDR3 is TGTGCCAGCAGTTTAATCCGGACGGGGGATGGTTCACCCCTCCACTTT.

This chain links TRBV6-6 with TRBJ1-3; D is perhaps TRBD1 (6 bases). CDR1 is MNHNY, CDR2 SVGAGI, per germline (reference sequence). V lost 0 bases and J lost 4, with 10 bases in between. This CDR3 has 15 amino acids. The CDR3 loop is CASSYSWTAGNTIYF. In DNA form, the CDR3 reads TGTGCCAGCAGTTACTCTTGGACAGCGGGAAACACCATATATTTT.